Each of the 28 T cell receptor beta chains below was sequenced from the same sample in a study of patients and donors after allogeneic stem cell transplantation. From the RT-PCR reads, TCRdb called clonotypes with MiXCR, one entry per CDR3 protein. The table has about 89,000 distinct CDR3 sequences, roughly 50% seen once. Sequencing was performed on blood, either unsorted or a sorted T cell fraction (not recorded which). The origin of the receptors is a human donor who was either an allogeneic HSCT recipient or a stem cell or donor lymphocyte infusion donor (not recorded which). It is not recorded whose cells these are; they may come from a transplant donor.

The J gene is TRBJ1-5, the V gene TRBV6-2 or TRBV6-3; TRBD1 agrees at 8 bases. This CDR3 is built from 15 residues. Germline values: CDR1 MNHEY, CDR2 SVGEGT. V shed 6 bases, J shed 1 base, and the junction held 5 bases outside the gene matches. CDR3 sequence reads: CASSATGASNQPQHF. The DNA of the CDR3 is TGTGCCAGCAGCGCGACAGGGGCGAGCAATCAGCCCCAGCATTTT.

The V call is TRBV20-1, the J call TRBJ1-2; D uncertain. This CDR3 has 12 residues. Looked up from germline, CDR1 is DFQATT and CDR2 is SNEGSKA (reference sequence). V dropped 6 bases and J dropped 1 base, with 9 bases sitting between them. The CDR3 loop reads CSAPDLNYGYTF. The CDR3 DNA reads TGCAGTGCGCCGGACCTTAACTATGGCTACACCTTC.

The V gene is TRBV12-3 or TRBV12-4, the J gene TRBJ1-2, with D uncertain. Trimming stripped 6 bases from V and 5 bases from J, with 7 bases between. The length of the CDR3 is 11 residues. The CDR3, as DNA: TGTGCCAGCAGGGACGGTTATGGCTACACCTTC. This sequence encodes CASRDGYGYTF.

This chain uses TRBV19 with TRBJ2-3; possible D gene TRBD1, 5 bases. Trimming shortened V by 2 bases and J by 2 bases, and 8 bases separated the two germline ends. Germline V gene data show CDR1 as LNHDA and CDR2 as SQIVND (reference sequence). CDR3 length: 14 residues. The CDR3, as DNA: TGTGCCAGTAGTATACAGGGATCCACAGATACGCAGTATTTT. Translation gives CASSIQGSTDTQYF.

V and J are TRBV20-1 and TRBJ2-2; no firm D call. Germline V gene data show CDR1 as DFQATT and CDR2 as SNEGSKA (reference sequence). The V end lost 2 bases, the J end lost 1 base, and 14 bases lay between the germline ends. The CDR3 spans 16 residues. CDR3 sequence (DNA): TGCAGTGCTAGACCCGGCATATACTTGAACACCGGGGAGCTGTTTTTT. Amino acids: CSARPGIYLNTGELFF.

The chain recombines TRBV7-8 with TRBJ2-3, with a weak D call TRBD2 (5 bases). V shed 4 bases and J shed 6 bases, with 8 bases lying between them. Germline-derived CDR1 and CDR2 are SGHVS and FQNEAQ. This CDR3 has 12 amino acids. The CDR3 is CASSSTGDTQYF. CDR3 nucleotide sequence: TGTGCCAGCAGCTCTACGGGGGATACGCAGTATTTT.

This clonotype was observed a few times. The chain is built from TRBV7-2 and TRBJ1-2, with 7 bases matching TRBD1. The junction had 10 bases not matched to a gene; V was cut back by 0 bases and J by 6 bases. Germline assignment: CDR1 SGHTA and CDR2 FQGNSA. This CDR3 has 16 amino acids. The CDR3 sequence is CASSLAGGRITDGYTF. In nucleotides, the CDR3 is TGTGCCAGCAGCTTAGCAGGGGGCAGAATAACTGATGGCTACACCTTC.

The gene calls are TRBV12-3 or TRBV12-4 and TRBJ1-4, with D maybe TRBD1 (6 bases). Trimming cost V 6 bases and J 6 bases, with 11 bases left between them. This CDR3 has 13 amino acids. The CDR3 spells CASSLRQDEKLFF. CDR3 nucleotides: TGTGCCAGCAGCCTGAGACAGGATGAAAAACTGTTTTTT.

The J gene is TRBJ1-1, the V gene TRBV5-8, with 8 positions matching TRBD1. J lost 2 bases, V lost 3 bases, and 6 bases had no gene match. This CDR3 is 15 amino acids long. The V gene's germline CDR1 is SGHTS and CDR2 YDEGEE. The CDR3 loop reads CASSSPGQANTEAFF. CDR3 coding DNA: TGTGCCAGCAGCTCGCCGGGACAGGCAAACACTGAAGCTTTCTTT.

This clonotype was counted between two and nine times. V usage is TRBV7-2 and J usage is TRBJ1-1, with a weak D call TRBD1 (5 bases). The CDR3 is made up of 16 amino acids. The germline V and J ends were trimmed by 2 bases and 1 base, with 14 bases remaining between them. Per the germline V gene, CDR1 is SGHTA and CDR2 is FQGNSA. CDR3 DNA sequence: TGTGCCAGCAGCTTATTTGAGGGGCGAGGGAACACTGAAGCTTTCTTT. This codes for CASSLFEGRGNTEAFF.

CDR3 DNA: TGTGCCAGCAGTTACTCGAGTAAGGGGGAGCACACTGAAGCTTTCTTT. This gives the protein CASSYSSKGEHTEAFF. The genes are TRBV6-2 or TRBV6-3 and TRBJ1-1; D might be TRBD1 (6 bases). In germline, CDR1 is MNHEY, CDR2 SVGEGT. V gave up 0 bases and J gave up 3 bases, with 14 bases separating them. The CDR3 loop spans 16 amino acids.

In nucleotides, the CDR3 is TGCAGTGCTAGCCCTAGCGGCGCATCCTACGAGCAGTACTTC. It is translated as CSASPSGASYEQYF. J is TRBJ2-7 and V is TRBV20-1, with TRBD2 identical over 7 bases. Germline V gene sequence: CDR1 DFQATT, CDR2 SNEGSKA (reference sequence). Trimming at V came to 3 bases and at J to 1 base, leaving 6 bases not matched to a gene. The CDR3 contains 14 residues.

The rearrangement joins TRBV7-2 to TRBJ2-3, with 9 bases that match TRBD2. The V gene end was trimmed by 5 bases and the J gene end by 4 bases; junction bases not matched to a gene: 7. The CDR3 is 15 amino acids. The germline gives CDR1 SGHTA, CDR2 FQGNSA. The CDR3 nucleotides read TGTGCCAGCAGCGGTAGCGGGAGAGGCCCAGATACGCAGTATTTT. Encoded protein: CASSGSGRGPDTQYF.

This clonotype was recorded at least ten times. The chain employs TRBV2 and TRBJ2-7; D may be TRBD2 (5 bases). Germline V gene sequence: CDR1 SNHLY, CDR2 FYNNEI. V lost 7 bases to trimming and J lost 4 bases, with 23 bases between them. The CDR3 totals 16 residues. The CDR3 here is CASNPGIGFTLYEQYF. The DNA for the CDR3 is TGTGCCAGCAACCCGGGGATAGGGTTTACGTTGTACGAGCAGTACTTC. The whole variable domain, filled in from reference TRBV2 and TRBJ2-7, reads EPEVTQTPSHQVTQMGQEVILRCVPISNHLYFYWYRQILGQKVEFLVSFYNNEISEKSEIFDDQFSVERPDGSNFTLKIRSTKLEDSAMYFCASNPGIGFTLYEQYFGPGTRLTVT.

The rearrangement uses TRBV9 and TRBJ1-1; no clear D gene. CDR3 length: 13 residues. Germline-derived CDR1 and CDR2 are SGDLS and YYNGEE. With 2 bases removed from V and 1 base from J, the gap between germline ends came to 6 bases. CDR3 in DNA: TGTGCCAGCAGCGTGGAAAAGAACACTGAAGCTTTCTTT. Its translation: CASSVEKNTEAFF.

The chain combines TRBV7-9 with TRBJ2-1, with D unclear. Germline V lookup: CDR1 SEHNR, CDR2 FQNEAQ (reference sequence). CDR3 length: 13 amino acids. Trimming removed 5 bases from V and 3 bases from J, with 8 bases in between. For the CDR3, the DNA is TGTGCCAGCAGCGAGACATTCTACAATGAGCAGTTCTTC. Translation gives CASSETFYNEQFF.

The chain combines TRBV10-3 with TRBJ1-3; no clear D gene. This CDR3 comprises 15 residues. Trimming took 5 bases from V and 4 from J, leaving 15 bases between them. Germline loops: CDR1 ENHRY, CDR2 SYGVKD. CDR3 sequence reads: CAISPNLSSGNTIYF. CDR3 bases: TGTGCCATCAGTCCCAATCTAAGCTCCGGAAACACCATATATTTT.

This chain joins TRBV4-1 and TRBJ1-1; tentatively, D is TRBD1 (5 bases). CDR3 length: 15 residues. Germline assignment: CDR1 MGHRA and CDR2 YSYEKL. V was pared by 5 bases and J by 3 bases, with 16 bases between. The CDR3 reads CASSERGRVHTEAFF. Written as DNA, the CDR3 is TGCGCCAGCAGCGAAAGGGGCAGGGTTCACACTGAAGCTTTCTTT.

The gene calls are TRBV20-1 and TRBJ1-2; no clear D. V was cut by 0 bases and J by 2 bases, with 16 bases left in between. CDR1 DFQATT and CDR2 SNEGSKA come from the germline V gene (reference sequence). This CDR3 comprises 16 residues. In DNA, the CDR3 is TGCAGTGCTAGAGATCCAGAGAGGCTATCAAACTATGGCTACACCTTC. It specifies CSARDPERLSNYGYTF.

As regards this clonotype: One junction end does not reproduce the germline sequence, and a read error may be involved. The rearrangement uses TRBV12-3 or TRBV12-4 and TRBJ1-2; D gene uncertain. This CDR3 is 13 amino acids long. This chain's CDR3 is CASSLALGRGYTF. The CDR3 nucleotides are TGTGCCAGCAGTCTAGCCCTAGGTAGGGGCTACACCTTC.

The chain combines TRBV6-2 or TRBV6-3 with TRBJ1-1, with 8 positions matching TRBD1. Germline assignment: CDR1 MNHEY and CDR2 SVGEGT. The V and J ends lost 6 bases and 1 base, in that order; junction bases with no gene match: 10. The CDR3 extends over 16 amino acids. This CDR3 reads CASSYPTTGANTEAFF. In DNA form, the CDR3 reads TGTGCCAGCAGCTACCCCACGACAGGGGCGAACACTGAAGCTTTCTTT.

The chain uses TRBV25-1 and TRBJ1-4; D remains ambiguous. The V end was cut by 4 bases, the J end by 8 bases, with 5 bases between. From germline, CDR1 is MGHDK and CDR2 SYGVNS. The CDR3 is 11 residues long. Here the CDR3 reads CASSVREKLFF. In DNA, the CDR3 is TGTGCCAGCAGTGTTCGAGAAAAACTGTTTTTT.

The V call is TRBV11-2, the J call TRBJ1-2; D not resolved. Trimming left V 5 bases short and J 6 bases short, with 10 bases between. There are 12 residues in the CDR3. CDR1 and CDR2 from the germline V gene are SGHAT and FQNNGV. This CDR3 reads CASSPPSDGYTF. The CDR3 DNA sequence: TGTGCCAGCAGCCCACCGTCCGATGGCTACACCTTC.

V gene TRBV7-6 combines with J gene TRBJ2-1, with 9 bases matching TRBD2. This CDR3 has 16 residues. V lost 4 bases to trimming and J lost 8 bases; unmatched junction nucleotides: 12. Germline assignment: CDR1 SGHVS and CDR2 FNYEAQ. The CDR3 reads CASSSHLGSGSYEQFF. Written as DNA, the CDR3 is TGTGCCAGCAGCTCCCATCTGGGTAGCGGGAGTTATGAGCAGTTCTTC.

This chain uses TRBV5-1 with TRBJ1-1; D might be TRBD1 (5 bases). CDR3 length equals 15 residues. V shed 0 bases and J shed 0 bases, with 9 bases lying between them. Looked up from germline, CDR1 is SGHRS and CDR2 is YFSETQ. Here the CDR3 reads CASSLVGAVNTEAFF. CDR3 DNA sequence: TGCGCCAGCAGCTTGGTTGGGGCCGTGAACACTGAAGCTTTCTTT.

The J gene is TRBJ2-5, the V gene TRBV6-5; 8 bases fit TRBD2. V shed 0 bases and J 4 bases; nucleotides not matched to a gene: 4. This CDR3 has 15 residues. Germline CDR1 and CDR2: MNHEY and SVGAGI. CDR3 sequence reads: CASSYSGLVGETQYF. CDR3 DNA sequence: TGTGCCAGCAGTTACTCGGGACTAGTCGGAGAGACCCAGTACTTC.

The V and J genes are TRBV12-3 or TRBV12-4 and TRBJ2-5; 9 nucleotides match TRBD2. This CDR3 region has 16 residues. Trimming took 0 bases from V and 3 from J; bases not matched to a gene: 5. The CDR3 here is CASSLALGLAKETQYF. The CDR3 DNA reads TGTGCCAGCAGTTTAGCGCTCGGACTAGCGAAAGAGACCCAGTACTTC.

CDR3 protein: CASRAPFNEKLFF. CDR3 sequence (DNA): TGTGCCAGCAGAGCACCGTTCAATGAAAAACTGTTTTTT. The chain is built from TRBV27 and TRBJ1-4; D gene ambiguous. The CDR3 is 13 residues long. The V gene lost 6 bases and the J gene lost 5 bases, with 10 bases spanning the gap. CDR1 and CDR2 (germline): MNHEY, SMNVEV (reference sequence). The full variable domain, rest sourced from reference TRBV27 and TRBJ1-4, is EAQVTQNPRYLITVTGKKLTVTCSQNMNHEYMSWYRQDPGLGLRQIYYSMNVEVTDKGDVPEGYKVSRKEKRNFPLILESPSPNQTSLYFCASRAPFNEKLFFGSGTQLSVL.